The following is a TCR beta chain sequence with its context. Its antigen remains unidentified. The data were taken from a study of blood T cells in healthy people across ages. Primers used in a second PCR of roughly 7 to 12 cycles were a sample-barcoded 5' primer and a J-beta primer mix. TCRdb reanalysed the 5' RACE reads using MiXCR and keeps one entry per CDR3 protein. This sample has roughly 1,300,000 distinct CDR3 sequences, with approximately 63% found just once. RNA extraction gave at least 5 micrograms of total RNA per sample. Study findings and constraints: Whereas aged donors had fewer naive CD4+ cells, long-lived donors had more of them and higher diversity.

The CDR3 totals 16 residues. Germline CDR1 SGDLS, CDR2 YYNGEE. The genes are TRBV9 and TRBJ2-7; 9 nucleotides line up with TRBD2. The DNA end is a closer match to TRBJ2-5, so the J assignment may be wrong. The TCR comes from a man aged 18 to 29 in good health. Material: blood. DNA of the CDR3: TGTGCCAGCAGCGTAGTCAGCGCGGGGGGGATAGAGACCCAGTACTTC. Translating gives CASSVVSAGGIETQYF.